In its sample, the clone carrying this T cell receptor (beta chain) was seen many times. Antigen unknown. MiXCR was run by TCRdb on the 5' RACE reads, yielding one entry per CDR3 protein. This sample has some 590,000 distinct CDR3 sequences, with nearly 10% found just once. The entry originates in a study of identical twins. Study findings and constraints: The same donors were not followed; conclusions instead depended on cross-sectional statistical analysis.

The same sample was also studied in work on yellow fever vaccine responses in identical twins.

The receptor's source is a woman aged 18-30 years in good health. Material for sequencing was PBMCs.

The CDR3 reads CASSLAVGELFF. The CDR3 nucleotides are TGCGCCAGCAGCTTGGCTGTAGGGGAGCTGTTTTTT. This chain connects TRBV5-1 to TRBJ2-2, with D hard to call. Per the germline V gene, CDR1 is SGHRS and CDR2 is YFSETQ. The CDR3 has 12 amino acids. V lost 0 bases to trimming and J lost 8 bases, with 5 bases between them. Full variable domain (missing parts from reference TRBV5-1 and TRBJ2-2): KAGVTQTPRYLIKTRGQQVTLSCSPISGHRSVSWYQQTPGQGLQFLFEYFSETQRNKGNFPGRFSGRQFSNSRSEMNVSTLELGDSALYLCASSLAVGELFFGEGSRLTVL.